This record covers a single T cell receptor beta chain. Researchers amplified the TCR beta CDR3 regions from RNA transcripts. Researchers ran a first-round RT-PCR on the TCR CDR3 using the HTBI primer set. TCRdb re-derived calls from the multiplex PCR reads in MiXCR, one entry per CDR3 protein. The sample carries around 600,000 distinct CDR3 sequences, around 13% recorded once. The entry originates in a study of T cells in Graves' hyperthyroidism and ophthalmopathy. The CDR3 contains 16 residues. V was cut by 1 base and J by 4 bases, with 15 bases left in between. Germline-derived CDR1 and CDR2 are SGHDN and FVKESK. Ophthalmopathy cases met thresholds of Clinical Activity Score at least 3, NOSPECS grade at least 4 and duration under 3 months. Thyroid ultrasound, orbital computed tomography, clinical symptoms, and serum thyroxine and TRAb underpinned diagnoses.

Sequenced input: blood. The sequence derives from a woman in her 50s with Graves' ophthalmopathy. The chain uses TRBV14 and TRBJ2-3, with D possibly being TRBD2 (6 bases). As DNA, the CDR3 is TGTGCCAGCAGCCAAGGGACTAATGTTCTCTCAGATACGCAGTATTTT. This encodes CASSQGTNVLSDTQYF.